The 24 T cell receptor beta chains below come from one sample, sequenced in a study of blood T cells in healthy people across ages. Together with a sample-barcoded 5' primer, a J-beta primer mix was included in a second PCR lasting about 7 to 12 cycles. TCRdb redid the calling of the 5' RACE reads with MiXCR, one entry per CDR3 protein. This sample yields more than 500,000 distinct CDR3 sequences, of which 27% are seen a single time; around 20% belongs to the top ten. The sample consisted of blood. These receptors were taken from a woman aged 70-85 years in good health.

The chain uses TRBV10-3 and TRBJ2-3; no clear D. Trimming left V 0 bases short and J 6 bases short, with 13 bases between. The CDR3 runs 15 residues. In germline, CDR1 is ENHRY, CDR2 SYGVKD. CDR3 amino acids: CAISESPVVSDTQYF. DNA for the CDR3: TGTGCCATCAGTGAGTCGCCAGTGGTTTCCGATACGCAGTATTTT.

This clonotype was recorded a few times. The chain couples TRBV7-2 to TRBJ2-5; 11 bases align to TRBD2. CDR3 length: 19 residues. Germline-derived CDR1 and CDR2 are SGHTA and FQGNSA. Trimming cost V 0 bases and J 1 base; bases outside gene matches: 10. The CDR3 is CASSLALGLAANFQETQYF. The CDR3 region has the DNA TGTGCCAGCAGCTTAGCGCTGGGACTAGCGGCGAACTTCCAAGAGACCCAGTACTTC.

This clonotype was counted only a few times. This chain uses TRBV4-2 with TRBJ1-4; 9 bases are a match to TRBD1. Germline V gene data show CDR1 as LGHNA and CDR2 as YNFKEQ. V was pared by 3 bases and J by 3 bases, with 5 bases of the junction left unmatched. This CDR3 contains 16 residues. This CDR3 reads CASSHGRQGANEKLFF. CDR3 sequence (DNA): TGTGCCAGCAGCCACGGAAGACAGGGGGCTAATGAAAAACTGTTTTTT.

This clonotype appeared a few times. The chain has TRBV5-5 and TRBJ1-4; D call uncertain. Trimming removed 2 bases from V and 7 bases from J, with 12 bases in between. The CDR3 is 14 residues long. The V gene's germline CDR1 is SGHKS and CDR2 YYEKEE (reference sequence). CDR3 sequence reads: CASSFSSVGEKLFF. The CDR3 DNA follows: TGTGCCAGCAGCTTCTCGTCTGTCGGTGAAAAACTGTTTTTT.

The rearrangement links TRBV4-3 to TRBJ2-5; 8 bases are a match to TRBD1. The CDR3 is 14 residues long. J gave up 1 base and V 6 bases, and 4 bases lay outside the gene matches. Germline V lookup: CDR1 LGHNA, CDR2 YSLEER. The CDR3 DNA sequence: TGCGCCAGCAGGTATGGGACAGGCCAAGAGACCCAGTACTTC. The encoded protein is CASRYGTGQETQYF.

The chain couples TRBV7-8 to TRBJ2-1; D not resolved. This CDR3 is built from 13 residues. The germline V and J ends were trimmed by 5 bases and 8 bases, with 13 bases remaining between them. Germline assignment: CDR1 SGHVS and CDR2 FQNEAQ. The CDR3 is CASSLRPTDEQFF. The CDR3 DNA sequence: TGTGCCAGCAGCCTAAGGCCAACGGATGAGCAGTTCTTC.

This clonotype was detected only a few times. The chain employs TRBV4-3 and TRBJ2-7, with D unclear. V lost 3 bases and J lost 13, with 19 bases in between. This CDR3 is built from 13 residues. Germline V gives CDR1 LGHNA, CDR2 YSLEER. The CDR3 sequence is CASSQDTRSPLYF. The CDR3 nucleotides read TGCGCCAGCAGCCAGGATACCCGAAGTCCGCTTTACTTC.

This rearrangement joins TRBV11-3 to TRBJ2-5; perhaps D is TRBD1 or TRBD2 (5 bases each). TRBJ2-7 matches the DNA end more closely, so the J call is doubtful. In germline, CDR1 is SGHNT, CDR2 YENEEA. This CDR3 has 16 amino acids. The CDR3 loop is CASSGGRDSYSYEQYF. CDR3 coding DNA: TGTGCCAGCAGCGGGGGAAGAGACAGCTACTCCTACGAGCAGTACTTC.

The chain links TRBV11-1 to TRBJ1-4; no reliable D call. The CDR3 spans 15 residues. Trimming left V 4 bases short and J 8 bases short, with 17 bases between. Germline CDR1 is SGHAT and CDR2 is FQDESV (reference sequence). CDR3 protein: CASSSMGRSGEKLFF. In nucleotides, the CDR3 is TGTGCCAGCAGCTCGATGGGGAGAAGTGGCGAAAAACTGTTTTTT.

This sequence joins TRBV7-3 and TRBJ2-3; the match to TRBD2 covers 8 bases. The CDR3 consists of 16 residues. Looked up from germline, CDR1 is SGHTA and CDR2 is FQGTGA. V gave up 1 base and J gave up 8 bases; unmatched junction bases: 11. CDR3 coding DNA: TGTGCCAGCAGCTTAAACGGGGGGGCTGATGGGGGTACGCAGTATTTT. Translated: CASSLNGGADGGTQYF.

This clonotype was seen more than once but under ten times. The chain employs TRBV5-1 and TRBJ1-5, with a possible D match to TRBD1 (5 bases). Trimming stripped 0 bases from V and 3 bases from J, with 13 bases between. The germline CDR1 and CDR2 sequences are SGHRS and YFSETQ. This CDR3 contains 16 residues. This CDR3 is CASSLAKTGANQPQHF. Here the CDR3 DNA reads TGCGCCAGCAGCTTGGCCAAAACAGGCGCCAATCAGCCCCAGCATTTT. Full variable domain (outside the CDR3, taken from reference TRBV5-1 and TRBJ1-5): KAGVTQTPRYLIKTRGQQVTLSCSPISGHRSVSWYQQTPGQGLQFLFEYFSETQRNKGNFPGRFSGRQFSNSRSEMNVSTLELGDSALYLCASSLAKTGANQPQHFGDGTRLSIL.

This clonotype was counted between two and nine times. This chain links TRBV6-1 with TRBJ2-4; a weak D match, TRBD1 (6 bases). The germline gives CDR1 MNHNS, CDR2 SASEGT. V lost 5 bases to trimming and J lost 4 bases, with 9 bases between them. The CDR3 totals 13 residues. The CDR3 reads CASSPQGKNIQYF. The CDR3 region has the DNA TGTGCCAGCAGTCCCCAGGGGAAAAACATTCAGTACTTC.

This CDR3 is CASSPPGTGETIQYF. DNA of the CDR3: TGTGCCAGCTCACCGCCAGGGACAGGGGAAACCATTCAGTACTTC. The V gene is TRBV18, the J gene TRBJ2-4, with 10 bases identical to TRBD1. The CDR3 is 15 residues long. V lost 3 bases to trimming and J lost 9 bases; unmatched junction nucleotides: 8. Germline V CDR1 and CDR2: KGHSH, LQKENI.

This chain uses TRBV20-1 with TRBJ2-5; 7 bases agree with TRBD2. Per germline, CDR1 DFQATT and CDR2 SNEGSKA (reference sequence). The CDR3 loop spans 15 amino acids. V dropped 1 base and J dropped 11; count of bases not matched to a gene: 16. CDR3 region: CSARGWEGNFGEQYF. The CDR3 nucleotides are TGCAGTGCTAGAGGTTGGGAGGGGAATTTTGGGGAGCAGTACTTC.

This rearrangement joins TRBV7-6 to TRBJ2-1; 9 bases line up with TRBD1. Trimming at V came to 4 bases and at J to 7 bases, leaving 2 bases not matched to a gene. The germline V gene has CDR1 SGHVS and CDR2 FNYEAQ. The CDR3 is 13 amino acids. Here the CDR3 reads CASSSDRGNEQFF. CDR3 DNA sequence: TGTGCCAGCAGCTCGGACAGGGGAAATGAGCAGTTCTTC.

There are a few counts of this clonotype. This rearrangement joins TRBV5-1 to TRBJ1-6, with 10 bases identical to TRBD1. CDR1 and CDR2 from the germline V gene are SGHRS and YFSETQ. CDR3 length equals 15 residues. After removal of 4 bases from V and 10 bases from J, the junction contained 8 bases not matched to a gene. The CDR3 reads CASSESGTGDSPLHF. CDR3 bases: TGCGCCAGCAGCGAATCCGGGACAGGGGACTCACCCCTCCACTTT.

This clonotype came up many times. The genes are TRBV5-1 and TRBJ2-7, with TRBD2 as a possible D gene (7 bases). The V end was cut by 4 bases, the J end by 0 bases, with 17 bases between. The germline CDR1 and CDR2 sequences are SGHRS and YFSETQ. The CDR3 totals 16 residues. This chain's CDR3 is CASSRGASGYSYEQYF. In DNA form, the CDR3 reads TGCGCCAGCAGCCGGGGGGCTAGCGGCTACTCCTACGAGCAGTACTTC.

This clonotype occurred a few times. V and J are TRBV7-2 and TRBJ2-2, with 10 bases matching TRBD2. The ends lost 6 bases at V and 4 bases at J; junction bases unmatched: 5. This CDR3 spans 15 amino acids. The V gene's germline CDR1 is SGHTA and CDR2 FQGNSA. This CDR3 reads CASRPSGGLTGELFF. The CDR3 DNA reads as TGTGCCAGCAGGCCTAGCGGGGGACTCACCGGGGAGCTGTTTTTT.

This clonotype was counted a few times. The rearrangement joins TRBV24-1 to TRBJ2-1; D gene ambiguous. Germline V gene lookup returns CDR1 KGHDR and CDR2 SFDVKD. This CDR3 has 15 residues. The V end lost 5 bases, the J end lost 5 bases, and 15 bases lay between the germline ends. CDR3: CATSALGTPDNEQFF. The CDR3, as DNA: TGTGCCACCAGTGCCCTGGGAACTCCCGACAATGAGCAGTTCTTC.

This clonotype was found a few times. The CDR3 nucleotides read TGTGCCAGCAGCCCCCGGGCGGGGAAAGAGACCCAGTACTTC. Its protein is CASSPRAGKETQYF. The chain carries TRBV7-2 and TRBJ2-7, with a tentative D call TRBD2 (6 bases). The J call may be faulty, since TRBJ2-5 better matches the DNA end. Germline CDR1 reads SGHTA; CDR2 reads FQGNSA. CDR3 length: 14 residues.

The V gene is TRBV27, the J gene TRBJ2-7, with 8 bases fitting TRBD1. From germline, CDR1 is MNHEY and CDR2 SMNVEV (reference sequence). V trimming: 5 bases; J trimming: 5 bases; junction bases outside the gene matches: 8. The CDR3 runs to 14 residues. CDR3 bases: TGTGCCAGCAGTCTCAGGGGGCAAGGTCACGAGCAGTACTTC. It yields the protein CASSLRGQGHEQYF.

The chain is built from TRBV7-2 and TRBJ2-3; the D is unclear. Germline lookup yields CDR1 SGHTA and CDR2 FQGNSA. Trimming left V 1 base short and J 7 bases short, with 6 bases between. CDR3 size: 12 residues. The CDR3 loop is CASSLDSYTQYF. The DNA for the CDR3 is TGTGCCAGCAGCTTAGACAGTTATACGCAGTATTTT.

V usage is TRBV20-1 and J usage is TRBJ2-4; 9 bases match TRBD1. V was clipped by 3 bases and J by 2 bases; unmatched bases: 5. This CDR3 spans 15 amino acids. The germline gives CDR1 DFQATT, CDR2 SNEGSKA (reference sequence). CDR3 in amino acids: CSASPGQGSKNIQYF. DNA of the CDR3: TGCAGTGCTAGTCCGGGACAGGGATCCAAAAACATTCAGTACTTC.

The chain combines TRBV7-9 with TRBJ2-7, with 7 bases aligning to TRBD2. Germline V gene lookup returns CDR1 SEHNR and CDR2 FQNEAQ (reference sequence). The V segment lost 5 bases and the J segment 1 base; nucleotides outside the gene matches: 5. The CDR3 runs to 14 residues. The CDR3 sequence is CASSPTSDSYEQYF. The CDR3 DNA is TGTGCCAGCAGCCCCACTAGCGATTCCTACGAGCAGTACTTC.